Here is one T cell receptor beta chain with its context. Antigen unknown. These data originate in a study of OX40 agonist ivuxolimab in advanced cancers. CDR3 length: 15 residues. Germline V CDR1 and CDR2: LNHDA, SQIVND (reference sequence). The V gene lost 3 bases and the J gene lost 7 bases, with 13 bases spanning the gap. Produced via immunoSEQ multiplex PCR; TCRdb's table is partial and in-frame only. The table shows tens of thousands of clones, with 70% to 90% occurring only once. General study results and limits: Normalized T-cell clonal expansion was also low in some nonresponders. On average, CD8+ T cells had more expanded clones than CD4+.

The sequence derives from an adult with an advanced solid tumor such as melanoma, head and neck, liver or kidney cancer. V is TRBV19 and J is TRBJ1-6; D might be TRBD1 (6 bases). The sequences come from CD4+ or CD8+ T cells sorted from blood, collected in a trial of the OX40 agonist ivuxolimab. The CDR3 DNA reads TGTGCCAGTAGTATGACAGGCCTAGGGAATTCACCCCTCCACTTT. Protein: CASSMTGLGNSPLHF.